The 26 T cell receptor beta chains reported below all come from one sample, sequenced in a study of beta chain features in type 1 diabetes. The study reverse transcribed the entire isolated RNA, so it sequenced expressed TCRB transcripts. Repertoires were generated with immunoSEQ multiplex PCR, while TCRdb's copy carries only in-frame clones and drops some. The sample consists of approximately 170,000 clones, approximately 9.9% of them appearing once. Sample: central memory CD4+ T cells from blood. Receptors were obtained from a woman in her late teens or twenties in good health.

The V gene is TRBV5-1, the J gene TRBJ1-1; D is undetermined. Trimming shortened V by 4 bases and J by 6 bases, and 10 bases separated the two germline ends. This CDR3 has 12 amino acids. CDR1 and CDR2 (germline): SGHRS, YFSETQ. CDR3 DNA sequence: TGCGCCAGCAGCCTCGGGAGTGCTGAAGCTTTCTTT. This translates into CASSLGSAEAFF.

This clone was counted between two and nine times. The rearrangement links TRBV10-2 to TRBJ2-7, with 9 bases identical to TRBD2. With V trimmed by 1 base and J by 6 bases, 4 bases remained unmatched. Germline CDR1 reads WSHSY; CDR2 reads SAAADI. There are 14 residues in the CDR3. The CDR3 sequence is CASSEWGGRAEQYF. The CDR3 coding sequence is TGCGCCAGCAGTGAGTGGGGCGGGAGGGCCGAGCAGTACTTC.

This chain uses TRBV14 with TRBJ1-5; D unclear. The CDR3 consists of 13 residues. The germline V gene encodes CDR1 SGHDN and CDR2 FVKESK. V gave up 1 base and J gave up 11 bases, with 12 bases separating them. Here the CDR3 reads CASSQVIGEAQHF. The CDR3 DNA sequence: TGTGCCAGCAGCCAAGTAATTGGTGAGGCCCAGCATTTT.

This clone was counted between two and nine times. J is TRBJ1-2 and V is TRBV25-1, with 8 bases lining up with TRBD1. The J segment lost 4 bases and the V segment lost 3 bases, leaving 10 bases of the junction unmatched. This CDR3 has 16 residues. CDR1 and CDR2 from the germline V gene are MGHDK and SYGVNS. The CDR3 sequence: CASSDFGSGTGYGYTF. CDR3 coding DNA: TGTGCCAGCAGTGACTTCGGGAGCGGGACAGGCTATGGCTACACCTTC.

This clone was counted only a few times. The chain combines TRBV2 with TRBJ1-2, with no clear D. Trimming took off 3 bases at V and 3 bases at J, with 8 bases between the two ends. The CDR3 covers 13 residues. Per the germline V gene, CDR1 is SNHLY and CDR2 is FYNNEI. CDR3 in amino acids: CASSEAAYYGYTF. CDR3 bases: TGTGCCAGCAGTGAGGCGGCATACTATGGCTACACCTTC.

V gene TRBV5-1 combines with J gene TRBJ1-1; TRBD1 agrees at 10 bases. Germline V CDR1 and CDR2: SGHRS, YFSETQ. V was pared by 4 bases and J by 5 bases, with 5 bases of the junction left unmatched. CDR3 length: 14 amino acids. The CDR3 bases are TGCGCCAGCAGCCAAGGGACAGGGGAAACTGAAGCTTTCTTT. Encoded protein: CASSQGTGETEAFF.

With respect to this clone: This CDR3 is also generated by other DNA sequences in the sample. J is TRBJ1-2 and V is TRBV30, with 11 nucleotides matching TRBD1. Germline CDR1 and CDR2: GTSNPN and SVGIG (reference sequence). There are 12 residues in the CDR3. Trimming at V came to 5 bases and at J to 5 bases, leaving 1 base not matched to a gene. DNA of the CDR3: TGTGCCTGGGGGACAGGGGGTTATGGCTACACCTTC. Protein: CAWGTGGYGYTF. Variable domain in full (rest from reference TRBV30 and TRBJ1-2): SQTIHQWPATLVQPVGSPLSLECTVEGTSNPNLYWYRQAAGRGLQLLFYSVGIGQISSEVPQNLSASRPQDRQFILSSKKLLLSDSGFYLCAWGTGGYGYTFGSGTRLTVV.

This chain links TRBV7-2 with TRBJ2-7, with 9 bases fitting TRBD1. From germline, CDR1 is SGHTA and CDR2 FQGNSA. The CDR3 length is 14 residues. V shed 6 bases and J 9 bases; nucleotides not matched to a gene: 12. The chain's CDR3 is CASSYWGQGGGQYF. As DNA, the CDR3 is TGTGCCAGCAGTTATTGGGGACAGGGAGGAGGGCAGTACTTC.

V and J are TRBV6-6 and TRBJ2-1; TRBD1 matches 7 bases. The V gene's germline CDR1 is MNHNY and CDR2 SVGAGI (reference sequence). The CDR3 is 12 residues long. The trim removed 2 bases at V and 10 bases at J, leaving 2 bases unmatched. CDR3 nucleotide sequence: TGTGCCAGCAGTTACGGGGACAGAGAGCAGTTCTTC. It codes for CASSYGDREQFF.

J is TRBJ1-1 and V is TRBV9; 7 bases map to TRBD1. CDR1 SGDLS and CDR2 YYNGEE come from the germline V gene. Unmatched junction bases numbered 7, after V lost 3 bases and J lost 8 bases. The CDR3 extends over 13 amino acids. CDR3 sequence reads: CASSANRGTEAFF. The DNA of the CDR3 is TGTGCCAGCAGCGCAAACAGGGGAACAGAAGCTTTCTTT.

This clone was counted a few times. The chain couples TRBV5-1 to TRBJ2-7; D perhaps matches TRBD2 (6 bases). V shed 2 bases and J shed 3 bases, with 15 bases lying between them. Per germline, CDR1 SGHRS and CDR2 YFSETQ. The length of the CDR3 is 15 residues. In nucleotides, the CDR3 is TGCGCCAGCAGCTTATCTAGCGCCGCCCTCTACGAGCAGTACTTC. This codes for CASSLSSAALYEQYF. The whole variable domain, remainder taken from reference TRBV5-1 and TRBJ2-7, is KAGVTQTPRYLIKTRGQQVTLSCSPISGHRSVSWYQQTPGQGLQFLFEYFSETQRNKGNFPGRFSGRQFSNSRSEMNVSTLELGDSALYLCASSLSSAALYEQYFGPGTRLTVT.

This chain links TRBV11-3 with TRBJ2-1; D unresolved. Between the trimmed V and J ends, which lost 2 bases and 7 bases, there was a span of 9 bases. CDR3 size: 13 residues. CDR1 is SGHNT and CDR2 is YENEEA in the germline V gene. In DNA, the CDR3 is TGTGCCAGCAGCTTAAATCGCGCTAATGAGCAGTTCTTC. It is translated as CASSLNRANEQFF.

The rearrangement links TRBV30 to TRBJ2-1; D unclear. The V gene lost 2 bases and the J gene lost 7 bases, with 15 bases spanning the gap. CDR3 length: 14 residues. The V gene's germline CDR1 is GTSNPN and CDR2 SVGIG (reference sequence). The chain's CDR3 is CAWSPLSRQNEQFF. CDR3 in DNA: TGTGCCTGGAGTCCCCTTTCCCGACAAAATGAGCAGTTCTTC.

This chain connects TRBV7-3 to TRBJ2-1, with 10 bases fitting TRBD2. The CDR3 consists of 15 residues. Germline V CDR1 and CDR2: SGHTA, FQGTGA. After removal of 5 bases from V and 0 bases from J, the junction contained 1 base not matched to a gene. CDR3 DNA: TGTGCCAGCAGCCCTAGCGGGGGCTCCTACAATGAGCAGTTCTTC. It codes for CASSPSGGSYNEQFF.

This clone was observed a few times. The chain links TRBV27 to TRBJ2-5; D unclear. The germline V gene has CDR1 MNHEY and CDR2 SMNVEV (reference sequence). The V gene lost 4 bases and the J gene lost 5 bases, with 11 bases spanning the gap. The CDR3 extends over 13 amino acids. The CDR3, as DNA: TGTGCCAGCAGTTCGGCCTCCGGGGAGACCCAGTACTTC. This translates into CASSSASGETQYF.

This clone has only a few counts. The rearrangement links TRBV5-1 to TRBJ2-5; 7 positions match TRBD2. V lost 0 bases and J lost 4; bases outside the gene matches: 9. The CDR3 sequence is 16 residues long. Germline V gene data show CDR1 as SGHRS and CDR2 as YFSETQ. Here the CDR3 DNA reads TGCGCCAGCAGCTTGGCCGCCGGGAGGAGCGGAGAGACCCAGTACTTC. Amino acids: CASSLAAGRSGETQYF.

The gene calls are TRBV18 and TRBJ1-1; 10 bases match TRBD1. J was trimmed by 4 bases and V by 1 base; bases with no gene match: 0. Germline CDR1 KGHSH, CDR2 LQKENI. CDR3 size: 14 residues. CDR3 amino acids: CASSPRDRGTEAFF. CDR3 coding DNA: TGTGCCAGCTCACCACGGGACAGGGGCACTGAAGCTTTCTTT.

This clone has just a few counts. V and J are TRBV5-4 and TRBJ2-7, with D possibly matching TRBD1 (6 bases). The length of the CDR3 is 13 residues. V was trimmed by 2 bases and J by 2 bases, leaving 8 bases between them. The germline CDR1 and CDR2 sequences are SGHNT and YYREEE (reference sequence). The CDR3 region is CASSFGQPYEQYF. The DNA of the CDR3 is TGTGCCAGCAGCTTCGGACAGCCCTACGAGCAGTACTTC.

This clone has only a few counts. The chain is built from TRBV14 and TRBJ2-1, with D perhaps matching TRBD1 (6 bases). The CDR3 has 18 residues. V was trimmed by 3 bases and J by 3 bases, leaving 21 bases between them. The germline V gene has CDR1 SGHDN and CDR2 FVKESK. The CDR3 spells CASSHPSGTRGFYNEQFF. The CDR3 nucleotides are TGTGCCAGCAGCCACCCCTCCGGGACACGCGGCTTCTACAATGAGCAGTTCTTC.

This clone was seen a few times. The chain couples TRBV4-2 to TRBJ1-5, with D perhaps matching TRBD1 (5 bases). Germline CDR1 LGHNA, CDR2 YNFKEQ. V shed 1 base and J shed 2 bases, with 12 bases lying between them. This CDR3 spans 16 amino acids. The CDR3 spells CASSQAGGGGNQPQHF. CDR3 DNA: TGTGCCAGCAGCCAAGCGGGGGGAGGCGGCAATCAGCCCCAGCATTTT.

A few counts support this clone. The rearrangement joins TRBV6-5 to TRBJ2-1; TRBD2 matches at 16 bases. The V gene end was trimmed by 2 bases and the J gene end by 7 bases; junction bases not matched to a gene: 2. CDR3 length: 16 amino acids. CDR1 and CDR2 from the germline V gene are MNHEY and SVGAGI. In nucleotides, the CDR3 is TGTGCCAGCAGTTACGGGACTAGCGGGAGGGCTAATGAGCAGTTCTTC. Translation gives CASSYGTSGRANEQFF.

The CDR3 loop reads CASSLQGTTSPLHF. The CDR3 DNA follows: TGTGCCAGCAGCTTACAGGGTACCACTTCACCCCTCCACTTT. The chain uses TRBV5-6 and TRBJ1-6, with a tentative D call TRBD1 (6 bases). This CDR3 has 14 residues. Trimming took off 2 bases at V and 9 bases at J, with 12 bases between the two ends. Germline V gene data show CDR1 as SGHDT and CDR2 as YYEEEE.

In its sample, this clone was seen a few times. The rearrangement uses TRBV7-2 and TRBJ2-2; a weak D match, TRBD1 (6 bases). Trimming left V 5 bases short and J 1 base short, with 8 bases between. The CDR3 is 14 residues long. CDR1 and CDR2 (germline): SGHTA, FQGNSA. DNA for the CDR3: TGTGCCAGCAGCCCGGGACAGAACACCGGGGAGCTGTTTTTT. It is translated as CASSPGQNTGELFF.

This chain uses TRBV18 with TRBJ1-6; D is perhaps TRBD1 (6 bases). CDR3 length equals 15 residues. Trimming pared 1 base from V and 6 bases from J, leaving 10 bases between. Germline CDR1 reads KGHSH; CDR2 reads LQKENI. This CDR3 reads CASSPRAGANSPLHF. In DNA, the CDR3 is TGTGCCAGCTCACCACGAGCAGGGGCTAATTCACCCCTCCACTTT.

This clone was recorded many times. The chain combines TRBV6-5 with TRBJ2-7; maybe TRBD1 (5 bases). The V end was cut by 10 bases, the J end by 2 bases, with 12 bases between. This CDR3 is 12 amino acids long. Germline assignment: CDR1 MNHEY and CDR2 SVGAGI. The CDR3 spells CATQGEAYEQYF. In DNA, the CDR3 is TGTGCCACTCAGGGCGAGGCCTACGAGCAGTACTTC.

This clone was found a few times. The gene calls are TRBV19 and TRBJ1-2, with 8 positions matching TRBD1. Trimming at V came to 3 bases and at J to 2 bases, leaving 5 bases not matched to a gene. Germline V CDR1 and CDR2: LNHDA, SQIVND (reference sequence). This CDR3 spans 15 amino acids. CDR3 in DNA: TGTGCCAGTAGTATGGGTCAGGGGGCGAACTATGGCTACACCTTC. Its protein product is CASSMGQGANYGYTF.